The 32 T cell receptor beta chains listed next were all sequenced from one sample in a study of T cell repertoires in cytomegalovirus infection. TCRdb processed the reads anew with MiXCR; each CDR3 protein has one entry. The repertoire holds roughly 640,000 distinct CDR3 sequences, with approximately 24% as singletons. The sequencing sample was made of CD8+ T cells from PBMCs. The receptors were gathered from a human donor in good health (CMV status not recorded). Some clones in this sample may be carry-over from other donors' samples.

This clonotype was detected a few times. This chain joins TRBV7-9 and TRBJ1-2; D might be TRBD1 (6 bases). V lost 5 bases, J lost 9 bases, and 22 bases lay in between. Germline V gene lookup returns CDR1 SEHNR and CDR2 FQNEAQ (reference sequence). The CDR3 runs to 15 residues. This CDR3 reads CASSRVGTQSMSYTF. The CDR3, as DNA: TGTGCCAGCAGCCGGGTCGGGACACAATCTATGAGCTACACCTTC.

Remarks on this clonotype: A read error may explain this, as a much larger clone is one base away. Because it lacks the conserved phenylalanine or tryptophan at the end, this CDR3 is likely a read error. The V and J genes are TRBV5-6 and TRBJ1-1; D may be TRBD1 (5 bases). In germline, CDR1 is SGHDT, CDR2 YYEEEE. This CDR3 has 14 amino acids. V was trimmed by 2 bases and J by 3 bases, leaving 11 bases between them. The CDR3 bases are TGTGCCAGCAGCTTCGGGACGGCGGACACTGAAGCTTTCTCT. Amino acids: CASSFGTADTEAFS.

This clonotype was recorded a few times. This sequence joins TRBV13 and TRBJ2-7; possible D gene TRBD1, 6 bases. CDR1 is PRHDT and CDR2 is FYEKMQ in the germline V gene (reference sequence). V lost 2 bases and J lost 2, with 10 bases in between. The CDR3 covers 14 residues. CDR3 coding DNA: TGTGCCAGCAGCTTACAGGACAGCACCTACGAGCAGTACGTC. It codes for CASSLQDSTYEQYV.

The chain combines TRBV7-2 with TRBJ2-7, with D perhaps TRBD2 (5 bases). The germline V gene has CDR1 SGHTA and CDR2 FQGNSA. The CDR3 is 16 amino acids. V was shortened by 4 bases and J by 1 base, with 17 bases between the two germline ends. Here the CDR3 DNA reads TGTGCCAGCAGCTCCCCGGGGTGGGGAACGTCCTACGAGCAGTACTTC. Translation gives CASSSPGWGTSYEQYF. Supplemented by reference TRBV7-2 and TRBJ2-7, the full variable domain reads GAGVSQSPSNKVTEKGKDVELRCDPISGHTALYWYRQSLGQGLEFLIYFQGNSAPDKSGLPSDRFSAERTGGSVSTLTIQRTQQEDSAVYLCASSSPGWGTSYEQYFGPGTRLTVT.

This clonotype was detected ten times or more. The chain carries TRBV12-3 or TRBV12-4 and TRBJ2-7, with 9 positions matching TRBD1. The CDR3 length is 19 residues. V lost 5 bases to trimming and J lost 3 bases; unmatched junction nucleotides: 20. The CDR3 region is CASSESTGGTRLGFYEQYF. The CDR3 bases are TGTGCCAGCAGTGAATCGACAGGGGGTACGAGACTGGGATTCTACGAGCAGTACTTC.

The chain combines TRBV20-1 with TRBJ2-2; 8 bases line up with TRBD1. With V trimmed by 1 base and J by 5 bases, 3 bases remained unmatched. Germline V lookup: CDR1 DFQATT, CDR2 SNEGSKA (reference sequence). The CDR3 has 14 amino acids. CDR3 loop: CSARGQGATGELFF. CDR3 DNA: TGCAGTGCTAGAGGGCAGGGGGCGACCGGGGAGCTGTTTTTT.

This clonotype was seen a few times. The chain has TRBV19 and TRBJ1-2; possible D gene TRBD1, 5 bases. This CDR3 contains 14 residues. Germline assignment: CDR1 LNHDA and CDR2 SQIVND (reference sequence). The V end lost 7 bases, the J end lost 4 bases, and 16 bases lay between the germline ends. This CDR3 is CASTPFGGGYGYTF. As DNA, the CDR3 is TGTGCCAGTACCCCCTTCGGGGGGGGCTATGGCTACACCTTC. The entire variable domain, with the rest obtained from reference TRBV19 and TRBJ1-2, is as follows: DGGITQSPKYLFRKEGQNVTLSCEQNLNHDAMYWYRQDPGQGLRLIYYSQIVNDFQKGDIAEGYSVSREKKESFPLTVTSAQKNPTAFYLCASTPFGGGYGYTFGSGTRLTVV.

The rearrangement uses TRBV6-2 or TRBV6-3 and TRBJ2-7, with 7 bases fitting TRBD1. The CDR3 consists of 13 residues. V trimming: 4 bases; J trimming: 4 bases; junction bases outside the gene matches: 4. The V gene's germline CDR1 is MNHEY and CDR2 SVGEGT. The CDR3 reads CASSSEQGYEQYV. The CDR3 bases are TGTGCCAGCAGTTCCGAACAGGGGTACGAGCAGTACGTC.

This chain connects TRBV5-1 to TRBJ1-2, with 7 bases identical to TRBD1. Per the germline V gene, CDR1 is SGHRS and CDR2 is YFSETQ. V gave up 0 bases and J gave up 5 bases; unmatched junction bases: 4. The CDR3 extends over 14 amino acids. The CDR3 loop is CASSLEGGRYGYTF. The CDR3 region has the DNA TGCGCCAGCAGCTTGGAAGGGGGCCGGTATGGCTACACCTTC.

V is TRBV5-1 and J is TRBJ2-3, with TRBD1 matching over 9 bases. CDR1 and CDR2 from the germline V gene are SGHRS and YFSETQ. J lost 1 base, V lost 2 bases, and 20 bases had no gene match. This CDR3 region has 21 residues. CDR3 region: CASSFPPDRGAVYAGTDTQYF. CDR3 nucleotides: TGCGCCAGCAGCTTTCCCCCCGACAGGGGGGCGGTTTATGCGGGCACAGATACGCAGTATTTT.

The chain joins TRBV29-1 to TRBJ2-3; 11 bases are shared with TRBD2. The CDR3 spans 15 residues. Germline V gives CDR1 SQVTM, CDR2 ANQGSEA. After removal of 6 bases from V and 2 bases from J, the junction contained 7 bases not matched to a gene. Here the CDR3 DNA reads TGCAGCGTCAAAGGGACTAGCGGTTACACAGATACGCAGTATTTT. Its protein is CSVKGTSGYTDTQYF.

This clonotype has a handful of counts. This rearrangement joins TRBV20-1 to TRBJ2-1, with D unclear. The V gene lost 0 bases and the J gene lost 3 bases, with 9 bases spanning the gap. The CDR3 length is 14 residues. Germline V gene lookup returns CDR1 DFQATT and CDR2 SNEGSKA (reference sequence). The CDR3 DNA is TGCAGTGCTAGAGATCGGGCAGACTACAATGAGCAGTTCTTC. Its translation is CSARDRADYNEQFF.

The CDR3 region is CASSLSGTEANYGYTF. The DNA for the CDR3 is TGTGCCAGCAGCTTGTCCGGGACAGAAGCAAACTATGGCTACACCTTC. This chain connects TRBV7-9 to TRBJ1-2; TRBD1 matches 7 bases. Per germline, CDR1 SEHNR and CDR2 FQNEAQ (reference sequence). V gave up 3 bases and J gave up 2 bases; unmatched junction bases: 9. The CDR3 has 16 residues.

Turning to this clonotype: It may be a read error: a sequence one base away is much more abundant. This chain uses TRBV7-2 with TRBJ2-7, with D unclear. CDR3 length: 12 residues. In germline, CDR1 is SGHTA, CDR2 FQGNSA. The CDR3 coding sequence is TGTGTCAGCGCCGACTTGGAGTACGAGCAGTACTTC. Translation: CVSADLEYEQYF.

This clonotype was observed a handful of times. This chain connects TRBV10-3 to TRBJ1-2, with D tentatively TRBD1 (6 bases). The CDR3 contains 16 residues. Germline values: CDR1 ENHRY, CDR2 SYGVKD. Trimming removed 2 bases from V and 2 bases from J, with 15 bases in between. The chain's CDR3 is CAISEDDQGLNYGYTF. CDR3 coding DNA: TGTGCCATCAGTGAGGACGACCAGGGGCTGAACTATGGCTACACCTTC.

This chain joins TRBV5-8 and TRBJ1-4; no clear D. V dropped 0 bases and J dropped 5 bases, with 14 bases sitting between them. CDR3 size: 16 residues. Germline V CDR1 and CDR2: SGHTS, YDEGEE. CDR3 residues: CASSLAGGHLNEKLFF. DNA of the CDR3: TGTGCCAGCAGCTTGGCCGGCGGCCACCTAAATGAAAAACTGTTTTTT.

The V call is TRBV6-1, the J call TRBJ2-7, with D perhaps TRBD1 (6 bases). CDR3 length: 13 residues. CDR1 MNHNS and CDR2 SASEGT come from the germline V gene. V lost 4 bases, J lost 5 bases, and 12 bases lay in between. The chain's CDR3 is CASSGTGLHEQYV. In DNA, the CDR3 is TGTGCCAGCAGTGGTACAGGGCTCCACGAGCAGTACGTC.

The rearrangement joins TRBV6-4 to TRBJ2-1, with 10 bases that match TRBD2. The J segment lost 9 bases and the V segment lost 4 bases, leaving 6 bases of the junction unmatched. The CDR3 covers 14 residues. CDR1 MRHNA and CDR2 SNTAGT come from the germline V gene. The CDR3 loop reads CASSGERGGGEQFF. The DNA of the CDR3 is TGTGCCAGCAGTGGCGAGCGGGGGGGGGGTGAGCAGTTCTTC.

This rearrangement joins TRBV3-1 to TRBJ2-1; D tentatively fits TRBD1 or TRBD2 (6 bases each). Germline CDR1 and CDR2: LGHDT and YNNKEL (reference sequence). Between the trimmed V and J ends, which lost 0 bases and 3 bases, there was a span of 12 bases. This CDR3 has 16 residues. CDR3 protein: CASSQEGRGLYNEQFF. The DNA of the CDR3 is TGTGCCAGCAGCCAAGAGGGACGGGGGCTCTACAATGAGCAGTTCTTC.

This clonotype occurred many times. The CDR3 protein is CASSVDAWVNEQFF. The DNA of the CDR3 is TGTGCCAGCAGCGTGGATGCCTGGGTCAATGAGCAGTTCTTC. The chain carries TRBV14 and TRBJ2-1; D not certain. CDR1 is SGHDN and CDR2 is FVKESK in the germline V gene. V was cut by 5 bases and J by 6 bases, with 14 bases left in between. CDR3 size: 14 residues. Complete variable domain (other parts from reference TRBV14 and TRBJ2-1): EAGVTQFPSHSVIEKGQTVTLRCDPISGHDNLYWYRRVMGKEIKFLLHFVKESKQDESGMPNNRFLAERTGGTYSTLKVQPAELEDSGVYFCASSVDAWVNEQFFGPGTRLTVL.

This clonotype was picked up a small number of times. The chain carries TRBV13 and TRBJ2-5, with TRBD1 matching 7 bases. V gave up 5 bases and J gave up 5 bases; unmatched junction bases: 11. This CDR3 is built from 15 residues. CDR1 and CDR2 (germline): PRHDT, FYEKMQ (reference sequence). The chain's CDR3 is CASSGGRGIYETQYF. The CDR3 nucleotides are TGTGCCAGCAGCGGAGGCAGGGGGATCTACGAGACCCAGTACTTC.

V usage is TRBV25-1 and J usage is TRBJ2-7; D unclear. The V end lost 2 bases, the J end lost 6 bases, and 5 bases lay between the germline ends. Germline values: CDR1 MGHDK, CDR2 SYGVNS. CDR3 length: 11 amino acids. CDR3 in DNA: TGTGCCAGCAGTGAAGGGGTCGAGCAGTACTTC. The encoded protein is CASSEGVEQYF.

The chain uses TRBV2 and TRBJ2-7; 7 bases line up with TRBD1. CDR3 length: 11 residues. J was trimmed by 3 bases and V by 7 bases; bases with no gene match: 0. The germline V gene encodes CDR1 SNHLY and CDR2 FYNNEI. The CDR3 nucleotides read TGTGCCAGCACAGGGGGCTACGAGCAGTACGTC. This translates into CASTGGYEQYV.

The chain is built from TRBV20-1 and TRBJ1-1; 8 bases match TRBD1. The junction had 13 bases not matched to a gene; V was cut back by 1 base and J by 3 bases. The germline V gene has CDR1 DFQATT and CDR2 SNEGSKA (reference sequence). The CDR3 consists of 17 residues. CDR3 sequence reads: CSARGGPGGAGYTEAFF. CDR3 bases: TGCAGTGCTAGAGGAGGGCCAGGGGGCGCAGGATACACTGAAGCTTTCTTT.

The V gene is TRBV24-1, the J gene TRBJ2-3; 9 bases match TRBD2. V dropped 4 bases and J dropped 0; count of bases not matched to a gene: 4. CDR3 size: 16 residues. In germline, CDR1 is KGHDR, CDR2 SFDVKD. For the CDR3, the DNA is TGTGCCACCAGTGACCCCGGGACTAGCAGCACAGATACGCAGTATTTT. Its protein is CATSDPGTSSTDTQYF.

The J gene is TRBJ2-5, the V gene TRBV4-1; possible D gene TRBD2, 6 bases. The CDR3 is made up of 15 amino acids. Trimming left V 6 bases short and J 3 bases short, with 17 bases between. Germline assignment: CDR1 MGHRA and CDR2 YSYEKL. CDR3 nucleotides: TGCGCCAGCAGTGCCCTGGACGGGGGAGAAGAGACCCAGTACTTC. Protein: CASSALDGGEETQYF.

This clonotype has only a few counts. CDR3 in amino acids: CASSEERVSYEQYV. CDR3 in DNA: TGTGCCAGCAGCGAGGAGAGGGTGTCCTACGAGCAGTACGTC. The genes are TRBV6-1 and TRBJ2-7; TRBD2 is a possible D gene (5 bases). Germline lookup yields CDR1 MNHNS and CDR2 SASEGT. Trimming cost V 6 bases and J 1 base, with 13 bases left between them. CDR3 size: 14 residues.

In regard to this clonotype: A read error may produce the germline difference seen at one junction end. This chain links TRBV7-7 with TRBJ2-2, with 7 bases lining up with TRBD1. The CDR3 sequence is 19 residues long. Looked up from germline, CDR1 is SSHAT and CDR2 is FNYEAQ (reference sequence). The CDR3 loop is CASSLGPHPGTANTGELFF. The CDR3 coding sequence is TGTGCTAGCAGCTTAGGGCCCCATCCCGGGACAGCGAACACCGGGGAGCTGTTTTTT.

This clonotype was recorded many times. V usage is TRBV7-9 and J usage is TRBJ1-5; a possible D gene is TRBD1 (6 bases). Germline V lookup: CDR1 SEHNR, CDR2 FQNEAQ (reference sequence). This CDR3 is built from 14 residues. The germline V and J ends were trimmed by 5 bases and 2 bases, with 10 bases remaining between them. The CDR3 spells CASSASGGNQPQHF. DNA for the CDR3: TGTGCCAGCAGCGCCTCAGGGGGCAATCAGCCCCAGCATTTT.

To note about this clonotype: One end of the junction is discordant with germline, which a read error may explain. The J gene is TRBJ2-2, the V gene TRBV29-1; maybe TRBD2 (5 bases). The CDR3 is 12 residues long. CDR1 and CDR2 from the germline V gene are SQVTM and ANQGSEA. The CDR3 spells CSVEGENGELLF. The CDR3 DNA reads TGCAGCGTTGAAGGGGAGAACGGGGAGCTGTTGTTT.

A few counts support this clonotype. The chain couples TRBV4-1 to TRBJ2-5, with D possibly TRBD1 on 5 matching bases. Germline CDR1 and CDR2: MGHRA and YSYEKL. V was shortened by 3 bases and J by 6 bases, with 11 bases between the two germline ends. The CDR3 contains 13 residues. CDR3 amino acids: CASSHRVGQTQYF. The CDR3 nucleotides are TGCGCCAGCAGCCACAGGGTTGGGCAGACCCAGTACTTC.

In its sample, this clonotype was seen many times. This chain joins TRBV28 and TRBJ2-7, with D uncertain. Germline assignment: CDR1 MDHEN and CDR2 SYDVKM. CDR3 length equals 15 residues. The CDR3 region has the DNA TGTGCCAGCAGTTTCTCTCTCGACGGTTCCTTCGAGCAGTACGTC. Translating gives CASSFSLDGSFEQYV.